This TCR beta chain was sequenced for a study of yellow fever vaccine responses in identical twins. Whole-study findings and limits: Reportedly, the T cell response mounted by twins to vaccine seemed partly convergent, partly personalized.

TCRdb ran MiXCR on the RT-PCR reads and lists one entry per CDR3 protein. The sample has about 11,000 distinct CDR3 sequences, under 85% seen once; the top ten hold under 9.5%. Notes on this clonotype: Its matching antigen is unknown.

The CDR3 length is 11 residues. Germline loops: CDR1 SQVTM, CDR2 ANQGSEA. Trimming took 5 bases from V and 6 from J, leaving 7 bases between them. The chain recombines TRBV29-1 with TRBJ2-2; D remains ambiguous. The TCR originated in a woman aged 18 to 35 who received the yellow fever vaccine. The material sequenced was T cells from blood (PBMCs), unsorted or a sorted subset (not recorded which), taken before or after yellow fever vaccination (not recorded which). The chain's CDR3 is CSVTIAGELFF. CDR3 DNA sequence: TGCAGCGTTACCATAGCCGGGGAGCTGTTTTTT.